Presented here are 30 T cell receptor beta chains from one specimen sequenced in a study of CD8+CD57+ T cells in acquired aplastic anemia. The sequenced patients had an expansion of CD8+CD57+ cells seen by flow cytometry. The TCR beta profiling, which covered VDJ combination and CDR3 sequence, was carried out using genomic DNA as the template. TCRdb re-analysed the reads in MiXCR, keeping a single row per CDR3 protein. The data contain 150,000 to 180,000 distinct CDR3 sequences, about 54% of them singletons. What was sequenced was sorted CD4+, CD8+, or CD8+CD57+ T cells (not recorded which) from PBMCs. Every receptor here comes from a human donor with aplastic anemia.

CDR3 in DNA: TGTGCCACCAGTAGCGGGATGGAGACCCAGTACTTC. It codes for CATSSGMETQYF. The chain recombines TRBV24-1 with TRBJ2-5; 7 bases align to TRBD2. The CDR3 has 12 amino acids. V dropped 6 bases and J dropped 5; count of bases not matched to a gene: 2. The germline CDR1 and CDR2 sequences are KGHDR and SFDVKD.

Remarks on this clonotype: Just one base apart from a much larger clone, this may be a read error. This chain links TRBV20-1 with TRBJ1-3, with 12 bases that match TRBD1. The germline V gene encodes CDR1 DFQATT and CDR2 SNEGSKA (reference sequence). This CDR3 contains 19 residues. CDR3 nucleotides: TGCAGTGCCGAGCCCGGGACAGGGGGCGCGAGCATCTCTGGAGACACCATATATTTT. Translation gives CSAEPGTGGASISGDTIYF.

V is TRBV2 and J is TRBJ2-7; TRBD1 might be the D (6 bases). Per the germline V gene, CDR1 is SNHLY and CDR2 is FYNNEI. V dropped 10 bases and J dropped 2 bases, with 15 bases sitting between them. This CDR3 contains 13 residues. CDR3 region: CAKGQYLTYEQYF. CDR3 in DNA: TGTGCCAAAGGACAGTATCTGACCTACGAGCAGTACTTC.

This clonotype was recorded a few times. This rearrangement joins TRBV3-1 to TRBJ1-1; D unresolved. This CDR3 region has 15 residues. Germline CDR1 is LGHDT and CDR2 is YNNKEL (reference sequence). V was clipped by 0 bases and J by 1 base, with 9 bases between them. The CDR3 is CASSQELQANTEAFF. CDR3 nucleotide sequence: TGTGCCAGCAGCCAAGAGTTACAAGCGAACACTGAAGCTTTCTTT.

The chain combines TRBV20-1 with TRBJ2-5; a possible D gene is TRBD2 (5 bases). CDR3 size: 12 residues. From germline, CDR1 is DFQATT and CDR2 SNEGSKA (reference sequence). The V end was cut by 6 bases, the J end by 1 base, with 9 bases between. The CDR3 DNA reads TGCAGTGCCGGCGGACTCCAAGAGACCCAGTACTTC. Its translation is CSAGGLQETQYF.

This clonotype came up a few times. One junction end does not reproduce the germline sequence, and a read error may be involved. The rearrangement joins TRBV2 to TRBJ2-7; the D is unclear. This CDR3 spans 13 amino acids. Germline V gene lookup returns CDR1 SNHLY and CDR2 FYNNEI. CDR3 residues: CASSPRLESGQYF. Here the CDR3 DNA reads TGCGCCAGCAGCCCCCGGTTGGAGTCGGGTCAGTACTTC.

The genes are TRBV13 and TRBJ2-7, with TRBD1 matching 12 bases. The CDR3 runs to 18 residues. Losses at the gene ends were 0 bases for V and 5 bases for J; bases not matched to a gene: 11. Germline V gene data show CDR1 as PRHDT and CDR2 as FYEKMQ (reference sequence). CDR3 amino acids: CASSLGLVGTGGYNEQYF. The CDR3 region has the DNA TGTGCCAGCAGCTTAGGCCTGGTGGGGACAGGGGGCTATAACGAGCAGTACTTC.

V gene TRBV19 combines with J gene TRBJ2-6; D perhaps matches TRBD1 (6 bases). The CDR3 sequence is 17 residues long. The V gene lost 6 bases and the J gene lost 1 base, with 16 bases spanning the gap. CDR1 and CDR2 (germline): LNHDA, SQIVND (reference sequence). CDR3 sequence reads: CASRVGRGNSGANVLTF. For the CDR3, the DNA is TGTGCCAGTAGGGTGGGCAGGGGAAATTCTGGGGCCAACGTCCTGACTTTC.

The V and J genes are TRBV2 and TRBJ2-7, with 7 bases lining up with TRBD2. CDR3 length equals 12 residues. Per the germline V gene, CDR1 is SNHLY and CDR2 is FYNNEI. V lost 7 bases to trimming and J lost 5 bases; unmatched junction nucleotides: 5. The CDR3 DNA follows: TGTGCCAGCATGCGGGGGATCCACGAGCAGTACTTC. It encodes CASMRGIHEQYF.

Here the CDR3 reads CASTPGQGRQPQHF. In DNA, the CDR3 is TGTGCCAGCACCCCGGGACAGGGACGTCAGCCCCAGCATTTT. The chain uses TRBV28 and TRBJ1-5; 9 nucleotides line up with TRBD1. Losses at the gene ends were 7 bases for V and 6 bases for J; bases not matched to a gene: 7. Germline V CDR1 and CDR2: MDHEN, SYDVKM. The CDR3 is made up of 14 amino acids.

The rearrangement joins TRBV13 to TRBJ2-5; D remains unclear. Trimming stripped 4 bases from V and 1 base from J, with 7 bases between. The CDR3 consists of 13 residues. Germline CDR1 PRHDT, CDR2 FYEKMQ (reference sequence). The CDR3 DNA follows: TGTGCCAGCAGCTCCCCGCTCCAAGAGACCCAGTACTTC. Its translation is CASSSPLQETQYF.

This rearrangement joins TRBV7-9 to TRBJ1-2, with a tentative D call TRBD1 (6 bases). Trimming stripped 3 bases from V and 8 bases from J, with 16 bases between. Germline-derived CDR1 and CDR2 are SEHNR and FQNEAQ (reference sequence). There are 14 residues in the CDR3. CDR3 protein: CASSLLARGGGYTF. CDR3 DNA sequence: TGTGCCAGCAGCTTGCTGGCAAGGGGGGGAGGCTACACCTTC.

J is TRBJ2-7 and V is TRBV7-9; TRBD2 matches at 7 bases. The V segment lost 8 bases and the J segment 7 bases; nucleotides outside the gene matches: 11. CDR3 length: 13 residues. Germline V CDR1 and CDR2: SEHNR, FQNEAQ (reference sequence). CDR3 coding DNA: TGTGCCAGCGAGGCGGGAGAGTCTGGTGAGCAGTACTTC. This encodes CASEAGESGEQYF.

This rearrangement joins TRBV11-2 to TRBJ1-1, with D tentatively TRBD1 (5 bases). CDR1 is SGHAT, CDR2 FQNNGV, per germline. V lost 2 bases and J lost 2, with 9 bases in between. The CDR3 loop spans 14 amino acids. As DNA, the CDR3 is TGTGCCAGCAGCTTAACGGGACGTAACACTGAAGCTTTCTTT. Protein sequence: CASSLTGRNTEAFF.

The rearrangement links TRBV2 to TRBJ1-2; 9 bases match TRBD1. The germline V gene encodes CDR1 SNHLY and CDR2 FYNNEI. The CDR3 contains 13 residues. The V gene end was trimmed by 11 bases and the J gene end by 3 bases; junction bases not matched to a gene: 7. The CDR3 DNA reads as TGTGCCGGCGGGGACAGGGCGGACTATGGCTACACCTTC. This codes for CAGGDRADYGYTF.

The sample holds one count of this clonotype. The gene calls are TRBV20-1 and TRBJ2-7; 8 nucleotides match TRBD1. The trim removed 3 bases at V and 6 bases at J, leaving 7 bases unmatched. Germline V gene data show CDR1 as DFQATT and CDR2 as SNEGSKA (reference sequence). The length of the CDR3 is 13 residues. This CDR3 reads CSASWAGGGEQYF. The CDR3 bases are TGCAGTGCTAGTTGGGCAGGGGGCGGCGAGCAGTACTTC.

The chain has TRBV2 and TRBJ2-3, with TRBD2 matching 9 bases. The CDR3 covers 15 residues. Germline lookup yields CDR1 SNHLY and CDR2 FYNNEI. Trimming removed 5 bases from V and 3 bases from J; junction bases left unmatched: 6. The CDR3 nucleotides are TGTGCCAGCAGTTTAGCGGGGGTTTCGACAGATACGCAGTATTTT. It yields the protein CASSLAGVSTDTQYF.

The chain employs TRBV7-4 and TRBJ2-1; 15 bases are a match to TRBD2. The germline V gene encodes CDR1 SGHVT and CDR2 SQSDAQ. Trimming took 4 bases from V and 5 from J; bases not matched to a gene: 9. The length of the CDR3 is 18 residues. CDR3 bases: TGTGCCAGCAGCTCCGGGACTAGCGGGGGGACAGGGGACAATGAGCAGTTCTTC. Translated, it gives CASSSGTSGGTGDNEQFF.

The chain joins TRBV10-3 to TRBJ1-4; possible D gene TRBD1, 5 bases. V dropped 5 bases and J dropped 10 bases, with 20 bases sitting between them. Germline V gene lookup returns CDR1 ENHRY and CDR2 SYGVKD. The CDR3 is made up of 15 amino acids. CDR3 DNA: TGTGCCATCAGTCCCGCGTCGGCGGGACCGGGAAAACTGTTTTTT. Its protein is CAISPASAGPGKLFF.

This clonotype was seen only once. V and J are TRBV10-3 and TRBJ2-1; 11 bases line up with TRBD2. Germline trimming cut 10 bases from V and 7 bases from J; bases unmatched to any gene: 15. Per germline, CDR1 ENHRY and CDR2 SYGVKD. This CDR3 region has 16 residues. CDR3 protein: CATSPTSGSGRNEQFF. CDR3 DNA sequence: TGTGCCACCTCGCCTACTAGCGGGAGCGGGAGGAATGAGCAGTTCTTC.

This clonotype showed up many times. The rearrangement links TRBV5-1 to TRBJ2-3; 9 positions agree with TRBD1. The CDR3 spans 15 residues. CDR1 is SGHRS, CDR2 YFSETQ, per germline. The V and J ends lost 3 bases and 4 bases, in that order; junction bases with no gene match: 6. CDR3: CASSSRDRVPDTQYF. DNA for the CDR3: TGCGCCAGCAGCTCCCGGGACAGGGTTCCAGATACGCAGTATTTT. Combining the CDR3 with reference TRBV5-1 and TRBJ2-3 gives the whole variable domain KAGVTQTPRYLIKTRGQQVTLSCSPISGHRSVSWYQQTPGQGLQFLFEYFSETQRNKGNFPGRFSGRQFSNSRSEMNVSTLELGDSALYLCASSSRDRVPDTQYFGPGTRLTVL.

The chain carries TRBV2 and TRBJ1-1; D gene unclear. The CDR3 loop spans 13 amino acids. In germline, CDR1 is SNHLY, CDR2 FYNNEI. V was pared by 4 bases and J by 4 bases, with 10 bases between. The CDR3 sequence: CASSAYVGTEAFF. The DNA for the CDR3 is TGTGCCAGCAGTGCGTACGTAGGCACTGAAGCTTTCTTT.

Many counts were recorded for this clonotype. The J gene is TRBJ2-3, the V gene TRBV4-1; 11 nucleotides agree with TRBD1. The V segment lost 4 bases and the J segment 6 bases; nucleotides outside the gene matches: 9. CDR3 length: 16 amino acids. In germline, CDR1 is MGHRA, CDR2 YSYEKL. CDR3 loop: CASSPGWDRGVDTQYF. CDR3 nucleotides: TGCGCCAGCAGCCCAGGATGGGACAGGGGGGTGGATACGCAGTATTTT.

A few counts support this clonotype. This chain links TRBV20-1 with TRBJ2-5; 9 bases match TRBD1. Gene TRBJ2-7 matches the end of the DNA better, so the J call may be wrong. This CDR3 spans 13 amino acids. CDR1 is DFQATT, CDR2 SNEGSKA, per germline (reference sequence). This CDR3 is CSASDRGSGEQYF. CDR3 DNA: TGCAGTGCTTCGGACAGGGGATCGGGCGAGCAGTACTTC.

This rearrangement joins TRBV2 to TRBJ1-6, with TRBD1 identical over 7 bases. Trimming took 4 bases from V and 10 from J; bases not matched to a gene: 10. This CDR3 region has 15 residues. From germline, CDR1 is SNHLY and CDR2 FYNNEI. The CDR3 sequence is CASSAIDRANSPLHF. The CDR3 nucleotides read TGTGCCAGCAGTGCTATCGACAGGGCCAACTCACCCCTCCACTTT.

In regard to this clonotype: Compared with germline, one end of the junction differs, possibly owing to a read error. This sequence joins TRBV7-2 and TRBJ2-7; 9 bases align to TRBD1. Germline V CDR1 and CDR2: SGHTA, FQGNSA. The CDR3 is made up of 14 amino acids. In DNA form, the CDR3 reads TGTGCCACAGAAGGCCGGACAGGGGTTGGCGAGCAGTGCTTC. Its protein product is CATEGRTGVGEQCF.

The V call is TRBV19, the J call TRBJ1-4; D call uncertain. The length of the CDR3 is 13 residues. Germline CDR1 LNHDA, CDR2 SQIVND (reference sequence). Trimming removed 6 bases from V and 0 bases from J, with 5 bases in between. The CDR3 here is CASRRATNEKLFF. The CDR3, as DNA: TGTGCCAGTAGACGGGCAACTAATGAAAAACTGTTTTTT.

V gene TRBV7-9 combines with J gene TRBJ2-5; D is possibly TRBD1 or TRBD2 (5 bases each). Germline-derived CDR1 and CDR2 are SEHNR and FQNEAQ (reference sequence). Trimming took 4 bases from V and 5 from J, leaving 17 bases between them. The CDR3 is 15 residues long. In DNA, the CDR3 is TGTGCCAGCAGCTCCGGGACGTCCCTGGGGGAGACCCAGTACTTC. Its protein is CASSSGTSLGETQYF. Looking up the rest from reference TRBV7-9 and TRBJ2-5 gives the full variable domain: DTGVSQNPRHKITKRGQNVTFRCDPISEHNRLYWYRQTLGQGPEFLTYFQNEAQLEKSRLLSDRFSAERPKGSFSTLEIQRTEQGDSAMYLCASSSGTSLGETQYFGPGTRLLVL.

The CDR3 nucleotides read TGTGCCACCAGTGATCGGACTAGCGGGGCCAACGAGCAGTACTTC. Translating it yields CATSDRTSGANEQYF. The chain links TRBV24-1 to TRBJ2-7; 12 nucleotides match TRBD2. J was trimmed by 5 bases and V by 3 bases; bases with no gene match: 4. The CDR3 has 15 amino acids. Germline lookup yields CDR1 KGHDR and CDR2 SFDVKD.

The chain couples TRBV29-1 to TRBJ1-4; D is perhaps TRBD1 (6 bases). Looked up from germline, CDR1 is SQVTM and CDR2 is ANQGSEA. V was shortened by 6 bases and J by 4 bases, with 12 bases between the two germline ends. CDR3 size: 13 residues. The CDR3 is CSVKTGGNEKLFF. CDR3 nucleotide sequence: TGCAGCGTCAAGACAGGTGGTAATGAAAAACTGTTTTTT. The variable domain in full, completed from reference TRBV29-1 and TRBJ1-4, reads SAVISQKPSRDICQRGTSLTIQCQVDSQVTMMFWYRQQPGQSLTLIATANQGSEATYESGFVIDKFPISRPNLTFSTLTVSNMSPEDSSIYLCSVKTGGNEKLFFGSGTQLSVL.